The clone carrying this T cell receptor beta chain was counted ten times or more. The antigen is undetermined. These data are taken from a study of T cells in Graves' hyperthyroidism and ophthalmopathy. Across the whole study: Peripheral blood was collected at initial diagnosis, before any treatment. Overall study findings and caveats: The model's output predicted ophthalmopathy at a median of roughly 6.9 months prior to onset.

Researchers amplified the TCR beta CDR3 regions from RNA transcripts. A set of HTBI primers served as the primers for a first-round RT-PCR of the TCR CDR3. TCRdb itself ran the multiplex PCR reads through MiXCR, one entry per CDR3 protein. The table lists 350,000 to 450,000 distinct CDR3 sequences, about 18% of them singletons. The ends were cut back, 0 bases at V and 7 bases at J, with 7 bases in the middle. The V gene's germline CDR1 is MNHEY and CDR2 SVGAGI. The CDR3 extends over 14 amino acids. The source material was blood. V and J are TRBV6-5 and TRBJ1-6; no clear D. This clonotype originated in a woman younger than 45 with Graves' hyperthyroidism that later progressed to Graves' ophthalmopathy. CDR3 nucleotides: TGTGCCAGCAGTTACTCGCTTGAGAATTCACCCCTCCACTTT. It specifies CASSYSLENSPLHF.